The following is a T cell receptor (beta chain) sequence with its context. The data were taken from a study of control samples from healthy donors and cancer patients. Clones were sequenced by immunoSEQ multiplex PCR, and TCRdb holds only the in-frame ones, with some missing. The sample consists of some 110,000 clones, around 91% of them appearing once. V was cut by 2 bases and J by 0 bases, with 12 bases left in between. This CDR3 is built from 16 residues. Germline CDR1 SGHTA, CDR2 FQGTGA. Sequencing was carried out using PBMCs. V usage is TRBV7-3 and J usage is TRBJ2-3, with D tentatively TRBD1 or TRBD2 (5 bases each). The sequence was collected from a woman between 50 and 59 years old with colorectal cancer. CDR3 DNA sequence: TGTGCCAGCAGCTTATCAGGGACGGCCAGCACAGATACGCAGTATTTT. This encodes CASSLSGTASTDTQYF.